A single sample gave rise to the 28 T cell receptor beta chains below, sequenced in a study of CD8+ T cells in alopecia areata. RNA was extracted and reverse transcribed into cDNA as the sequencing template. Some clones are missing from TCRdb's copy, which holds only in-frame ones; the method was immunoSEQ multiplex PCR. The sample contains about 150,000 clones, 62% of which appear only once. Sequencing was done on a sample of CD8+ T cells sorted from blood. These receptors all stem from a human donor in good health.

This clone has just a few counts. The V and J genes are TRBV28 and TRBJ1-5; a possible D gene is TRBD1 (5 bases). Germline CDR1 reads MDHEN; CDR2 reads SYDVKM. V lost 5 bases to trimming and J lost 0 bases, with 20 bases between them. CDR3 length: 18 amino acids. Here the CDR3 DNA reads TGTGCCAGCAGTGATGCGGGAGGGTGGGGGAATAGCAATCAGCCCCAGCATTTT. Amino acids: CASSDAGGWGNSNQPQHF.

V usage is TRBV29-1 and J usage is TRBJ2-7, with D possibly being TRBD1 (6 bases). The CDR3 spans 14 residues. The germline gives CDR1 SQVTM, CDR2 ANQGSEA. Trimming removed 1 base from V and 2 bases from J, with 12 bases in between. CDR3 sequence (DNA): TGCAGCGTTGAAGGGGAACAGGGTACCTACGAGCAGTACTTC. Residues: CSVEGEQGTYEQYF.

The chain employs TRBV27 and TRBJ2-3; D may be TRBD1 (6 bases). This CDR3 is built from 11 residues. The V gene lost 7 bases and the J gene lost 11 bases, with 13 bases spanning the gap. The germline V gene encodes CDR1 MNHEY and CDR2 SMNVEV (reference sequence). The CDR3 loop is CASNGGSEQYF. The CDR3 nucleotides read TGTGCCAGCAATGGGGGCAGTGAGCAGTATTTT.

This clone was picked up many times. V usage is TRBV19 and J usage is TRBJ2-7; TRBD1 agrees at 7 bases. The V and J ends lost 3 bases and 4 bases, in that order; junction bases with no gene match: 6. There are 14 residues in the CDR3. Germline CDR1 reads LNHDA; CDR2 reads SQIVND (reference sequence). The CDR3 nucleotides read TGTGCCAGTAGTATCTCGACAGGGTTATACGAGCAGTACTTC. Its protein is CASSISTGLYEQYF. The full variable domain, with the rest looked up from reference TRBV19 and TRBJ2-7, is DGGITQSPKYLFRKEGQNVTLSCEQNLNHDAMYWYRQDPGQGLRLIYYSQIVNDFQKGDIAEGYSVSREKKESFPLTVTSAQKNPTAFYLCASSISTGLYEQYFGPGTRLTVT.

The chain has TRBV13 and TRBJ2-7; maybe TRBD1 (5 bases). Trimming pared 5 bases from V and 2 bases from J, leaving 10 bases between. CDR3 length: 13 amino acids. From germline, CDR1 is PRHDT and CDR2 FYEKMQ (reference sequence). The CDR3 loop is CASSPMGPYEQYF. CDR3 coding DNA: TGTGCCAGCAGCCCCATGGGGCCCTACGAGCAGTACTTC.

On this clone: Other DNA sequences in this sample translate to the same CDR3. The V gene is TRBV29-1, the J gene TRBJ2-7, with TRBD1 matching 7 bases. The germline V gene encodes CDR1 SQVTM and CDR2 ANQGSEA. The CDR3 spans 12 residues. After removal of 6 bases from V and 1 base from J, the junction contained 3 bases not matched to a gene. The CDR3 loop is CSVRTGSYEQYF. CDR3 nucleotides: TGCAGCGTCCGGACAGGTTCCTACGAGCAGTACTTC.

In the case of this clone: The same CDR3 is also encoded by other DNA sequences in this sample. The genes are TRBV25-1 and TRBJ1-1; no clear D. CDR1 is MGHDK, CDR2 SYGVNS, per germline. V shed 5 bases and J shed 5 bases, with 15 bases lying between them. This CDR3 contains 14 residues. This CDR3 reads CASSQSPGRTEAFF. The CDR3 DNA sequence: TGTGCCAGCAGTCAATCACCCGGGAGGACTGAAGCTTTCTTT. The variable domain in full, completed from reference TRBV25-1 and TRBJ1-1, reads EADIYQTPRYLVIGTGKKITLECSQTMGHDKMYWYQQDPGMELHLIHYSYGVNSTEKGDLSSESTVSRIRTEHFPLTLESARPSHTSQYLCASSQSPGRTEAFFGQGTRLTVV.

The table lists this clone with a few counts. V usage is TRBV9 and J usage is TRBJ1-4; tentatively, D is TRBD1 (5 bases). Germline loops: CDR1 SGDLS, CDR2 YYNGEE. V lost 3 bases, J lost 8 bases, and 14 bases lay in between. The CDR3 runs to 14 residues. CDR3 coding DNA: TGTGCCAGCAGCGGACCCCCCGAGGGGGAAAAACTGTTTTTT. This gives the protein CASSGPPEGEKLFF.

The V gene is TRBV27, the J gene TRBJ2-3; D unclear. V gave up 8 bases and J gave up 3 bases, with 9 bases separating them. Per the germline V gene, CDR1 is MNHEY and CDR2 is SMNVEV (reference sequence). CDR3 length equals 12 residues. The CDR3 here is CASYSTTDTQYF. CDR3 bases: TGTGCCAGCTATTCTACGACAGATACGCAGTATTTT.

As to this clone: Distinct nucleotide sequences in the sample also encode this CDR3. The CDR3 sequence is CASSVSGELFF. The CDR3 coding sequence is TGTGCCAGCAGCGTATCTGGGGAGCTGTTTTTT. This rearrangement joins TRBV9 to TRBJ2-2; D unresolved. Trimming pared 1 base from V and 8 bases from J, leaving 3 bases between. Per germline, CDR1 SGDLS and CDR2 YYNGEE. This CDR3 has 11 residues.

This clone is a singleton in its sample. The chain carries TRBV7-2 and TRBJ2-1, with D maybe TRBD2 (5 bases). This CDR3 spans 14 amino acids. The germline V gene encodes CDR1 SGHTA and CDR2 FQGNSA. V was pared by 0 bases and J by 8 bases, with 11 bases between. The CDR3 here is CASSLALGGYEQFF. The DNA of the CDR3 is TGTGCCAGCAGCTTAGCGCTAGGCGGGTATGAGCAGTTCTTC.

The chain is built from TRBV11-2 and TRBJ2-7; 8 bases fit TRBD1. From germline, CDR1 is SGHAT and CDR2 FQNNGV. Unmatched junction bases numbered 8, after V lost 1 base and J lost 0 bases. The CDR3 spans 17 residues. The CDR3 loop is CASSLATGDRSSYEQYF. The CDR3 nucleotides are TGTGCCAGCAGCTTAGCCACGGGGGACAGGAGCTCCTACGAGCAGTACTTC. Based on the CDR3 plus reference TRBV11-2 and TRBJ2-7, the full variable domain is EAGVAQSPRYKIIEKRQSVAFWCNPISGHATLYWYQQILGQGPKLLIQFQNNGVVDDSQLPKDRFSAERLKGVDSTLKIQPAKLEDSAVYLCASSLATGDRSSYEQYFGPGTRLTVT.

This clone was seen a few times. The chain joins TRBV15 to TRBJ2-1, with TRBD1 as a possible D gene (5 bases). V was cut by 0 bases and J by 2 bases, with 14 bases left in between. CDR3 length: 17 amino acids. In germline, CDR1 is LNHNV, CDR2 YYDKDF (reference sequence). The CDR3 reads CATSRDGAGTAYNEQFF. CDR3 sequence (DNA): TGTGCCACCAGCAGAGATGGGGCTGGAACAGCCTACAATGAGCAGTTCTTC.

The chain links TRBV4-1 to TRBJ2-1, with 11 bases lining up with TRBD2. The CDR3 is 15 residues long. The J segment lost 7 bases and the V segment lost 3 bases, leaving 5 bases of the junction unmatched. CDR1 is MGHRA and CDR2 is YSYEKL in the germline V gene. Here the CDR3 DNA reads TGCGCCAGCAGCCAGACCCTAGCGGGGGGAAATGAGCAGTTCTTC. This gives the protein CASSQTLAGGNEQFF.

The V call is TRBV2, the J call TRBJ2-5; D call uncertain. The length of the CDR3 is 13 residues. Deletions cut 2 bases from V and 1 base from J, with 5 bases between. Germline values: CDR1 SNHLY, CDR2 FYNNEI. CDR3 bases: TGTGCCAGCAGTGAATATCCCCAAGAGACCCAGTACTTC. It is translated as CASSEYPQETQYF.

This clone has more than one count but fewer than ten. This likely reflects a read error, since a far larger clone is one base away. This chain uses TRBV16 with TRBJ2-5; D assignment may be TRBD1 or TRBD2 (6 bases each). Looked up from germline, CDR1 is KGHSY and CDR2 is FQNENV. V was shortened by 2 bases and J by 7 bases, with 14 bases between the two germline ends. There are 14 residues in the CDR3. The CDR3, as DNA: TGTGCCAGCAGCCAAAAGGGGGGATACGGGACCCAGTACTTC. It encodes CASSQKGGYGTQYF.

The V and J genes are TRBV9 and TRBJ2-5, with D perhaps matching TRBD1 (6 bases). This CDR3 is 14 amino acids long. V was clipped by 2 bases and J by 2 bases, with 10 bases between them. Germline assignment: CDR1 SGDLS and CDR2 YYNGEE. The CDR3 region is CASSVSGVQETQYF. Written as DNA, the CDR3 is TGTGCCAGCAGCGTTTCAGGGGTACAAGAGACCCAGTACTTC. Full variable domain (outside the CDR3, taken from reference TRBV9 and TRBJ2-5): DSGVTQTPKHLITATGQRVTLRCSPRSGDLSVYWYQQSLDQGLQFLIQYYNGEERAKGNILERFSAQQFPDLHSELNLSSLELGDSALYFCASSVSGVQETQYFGPGTRLLVL.

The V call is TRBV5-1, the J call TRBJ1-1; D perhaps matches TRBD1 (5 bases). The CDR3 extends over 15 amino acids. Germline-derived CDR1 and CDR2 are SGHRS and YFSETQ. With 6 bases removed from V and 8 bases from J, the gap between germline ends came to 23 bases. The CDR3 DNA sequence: TGCGCCAGCACCACAGGTCCCGGAGGGGAGCCCGAAGCTTTCTTT. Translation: CASTTGPGGEPEAFF.

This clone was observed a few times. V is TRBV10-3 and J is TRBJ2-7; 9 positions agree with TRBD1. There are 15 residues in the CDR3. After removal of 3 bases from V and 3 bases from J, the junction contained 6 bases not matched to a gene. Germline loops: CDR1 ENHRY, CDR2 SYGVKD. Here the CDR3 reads CAISDRTGAHYEQYF. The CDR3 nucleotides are TGTGCCATCAGTGATCGGACAGGGGCCCACTACGAGCAGTACTTC.

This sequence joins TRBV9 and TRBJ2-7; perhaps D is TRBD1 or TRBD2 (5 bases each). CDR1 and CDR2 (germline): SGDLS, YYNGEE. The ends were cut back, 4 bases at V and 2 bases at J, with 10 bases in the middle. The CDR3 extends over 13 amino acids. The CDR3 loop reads CASSPGTTYEQYF. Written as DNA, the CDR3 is TGTGCCAGCAGCCCCGGGACGACCTACGAGCAGTACTTC.

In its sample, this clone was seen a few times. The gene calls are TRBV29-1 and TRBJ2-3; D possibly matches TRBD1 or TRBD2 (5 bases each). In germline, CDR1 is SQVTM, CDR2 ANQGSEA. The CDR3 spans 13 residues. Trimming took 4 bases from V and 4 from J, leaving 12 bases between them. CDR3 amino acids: CSVVRDRSDTQYF. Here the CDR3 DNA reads TGCAGCGTTGTAAGGGACCGGTCAGATACGCAGTATTTT.

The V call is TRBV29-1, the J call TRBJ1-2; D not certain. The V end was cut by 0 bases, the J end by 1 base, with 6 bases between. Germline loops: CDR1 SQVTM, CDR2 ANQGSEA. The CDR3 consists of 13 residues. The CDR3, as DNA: TGCAGCGTTGAAGACAAACATAACTATGGCTACACCTTC. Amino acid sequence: CSVEDKHNYGYTF. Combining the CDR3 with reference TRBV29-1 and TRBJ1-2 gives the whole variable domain SAVISQKPSRDICQRGTSLTIQCQVDSQVTMMFWYRQQPGQSLTLIATANQGSEATYESGFVIDKFPISRPNLTFSTLTVSNMSPEDSSIYLCSVEDKHNYGYTFGSGTRLTVV.

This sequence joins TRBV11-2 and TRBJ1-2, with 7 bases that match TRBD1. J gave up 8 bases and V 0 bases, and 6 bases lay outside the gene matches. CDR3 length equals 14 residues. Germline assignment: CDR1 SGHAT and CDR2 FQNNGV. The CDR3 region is CASSLDWDSRGYTF. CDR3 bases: TGTGCCAGCAGCTTAGACTGGGACAGCAGGGGCTACACCTTC.

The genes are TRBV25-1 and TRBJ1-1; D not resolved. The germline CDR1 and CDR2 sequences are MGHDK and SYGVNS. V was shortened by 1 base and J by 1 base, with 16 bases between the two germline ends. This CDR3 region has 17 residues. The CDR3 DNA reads TGTGCCAGCAGTGAATCTTCATTGGGTCCGGAGAACACTGAAGCTTTCTTT. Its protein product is CASSESSLGPENTEAFF.

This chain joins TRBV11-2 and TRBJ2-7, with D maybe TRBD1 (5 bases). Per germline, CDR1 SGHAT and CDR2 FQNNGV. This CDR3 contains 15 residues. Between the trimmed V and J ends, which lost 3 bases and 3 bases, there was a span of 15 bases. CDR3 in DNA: TGTGCCAGCAGCTTCTCCGTGGGGCGTTACTACGAGCAGTACTTC. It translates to CASSFSVGRYYEQYF.

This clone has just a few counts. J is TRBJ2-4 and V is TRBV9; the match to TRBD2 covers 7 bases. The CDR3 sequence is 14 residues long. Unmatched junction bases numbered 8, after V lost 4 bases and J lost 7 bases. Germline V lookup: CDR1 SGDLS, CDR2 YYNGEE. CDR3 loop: CASSPTDGRNIQYF. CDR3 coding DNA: TGTGCCAGCAGCCCTACGGACGGGAGGAACATTCAGTACTTC. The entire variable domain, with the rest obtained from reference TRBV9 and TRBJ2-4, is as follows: DSGVTQTPKHLITATGQRVTLRCSPRSGDLSVYWYQQSLDQGLQFLIQYYNGEERAKGNILERFSAQQFPDLHSELNLSSLELGDSALYFCASSPTDGRNIQYFGAGTRLSVL.

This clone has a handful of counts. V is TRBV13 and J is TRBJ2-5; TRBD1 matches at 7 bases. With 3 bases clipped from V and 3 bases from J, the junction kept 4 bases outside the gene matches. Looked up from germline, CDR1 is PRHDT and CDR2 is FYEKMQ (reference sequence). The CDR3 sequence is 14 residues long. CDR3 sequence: CASSFRGSEETQYF. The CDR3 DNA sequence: TGTGCCAGCAGCTTCAGGGGGTCGGAAGAGACCCAGTACTTC.

The DNA of the CDR3 is TGTGCCTGGAGTGCAATCAGGGATGCCGGGGAGACCCAGTACTTC. It is translated as CAWSAIRDAGETQYF. The V gene is TRBV30, the J gene TRBJ2-5; D is possibly TRBD1 (5 bases). This CDR3 comprises 15 residues. Germline CDR1 GTSNPN, CDR2 SVGIG (reference sequence). The V end was cut by 1 base, the J end by 5 bases, with 17 bases between. Full variable domain (outside the CDR3, taken from reference TRBV30 and TRBJ2-5): SQTIHQWPATLVQPVGSPLSLECTVEGTSNPNLYWYRQAAGRGLQLLFYSVGIGQISSEVPQNLSASRPQDRQFILSSKKLLLSDSGFYLCAWSAIRDAGETQYFGPGTRLLVL.